This T cell receptor beta chain was obtained from a study of neoadjuvant anti-PD-1 for oral cavity cancer. Germline V gene data show CDR1 as MNHEY and CDR2 as SMNVEV (reference sequence). There are 13 residues in the CDR3. With 3 bases removed from V and 5 bases from J, the gap between germline ends came to 9 bases. Findings and caveats of the study: PBMC Gini-index clonality exceeded responders' in non-responders post-nivolumab. Pretreatment Treg/Th17 ratio correlated inversely with post-treatment tumor clonality.

The time point denotes: after neoadjuvant nivolumab, at surgical resection. On this clone itself: Its specificity is not known.

Blood libraries mostly used roughly 500 ng genomic DNA, six replicates each. Sequenced by immunoSEQ multiplex PCR; TCRdb stores in-frame clones only, minus some. Altogether about 12,000 clones are present, about two thirds being singletons, with the ten largest covering 2.5% to 3%. This TCR came from a person aged 35-79 years with oral cavity squamous cell carcinoma. The chain couples TRBV27 to TRBJ2-3; D uncertain. Sequenced material: PBMCs, taken after nivolumab (anti-PD-1) treatment. The CDR3 region is CASSLVKGDTQYF. DNA for the CDR3: TGTGCCAGCAGTTTGGTTAAGGGAGATACGCAGTATTTT.